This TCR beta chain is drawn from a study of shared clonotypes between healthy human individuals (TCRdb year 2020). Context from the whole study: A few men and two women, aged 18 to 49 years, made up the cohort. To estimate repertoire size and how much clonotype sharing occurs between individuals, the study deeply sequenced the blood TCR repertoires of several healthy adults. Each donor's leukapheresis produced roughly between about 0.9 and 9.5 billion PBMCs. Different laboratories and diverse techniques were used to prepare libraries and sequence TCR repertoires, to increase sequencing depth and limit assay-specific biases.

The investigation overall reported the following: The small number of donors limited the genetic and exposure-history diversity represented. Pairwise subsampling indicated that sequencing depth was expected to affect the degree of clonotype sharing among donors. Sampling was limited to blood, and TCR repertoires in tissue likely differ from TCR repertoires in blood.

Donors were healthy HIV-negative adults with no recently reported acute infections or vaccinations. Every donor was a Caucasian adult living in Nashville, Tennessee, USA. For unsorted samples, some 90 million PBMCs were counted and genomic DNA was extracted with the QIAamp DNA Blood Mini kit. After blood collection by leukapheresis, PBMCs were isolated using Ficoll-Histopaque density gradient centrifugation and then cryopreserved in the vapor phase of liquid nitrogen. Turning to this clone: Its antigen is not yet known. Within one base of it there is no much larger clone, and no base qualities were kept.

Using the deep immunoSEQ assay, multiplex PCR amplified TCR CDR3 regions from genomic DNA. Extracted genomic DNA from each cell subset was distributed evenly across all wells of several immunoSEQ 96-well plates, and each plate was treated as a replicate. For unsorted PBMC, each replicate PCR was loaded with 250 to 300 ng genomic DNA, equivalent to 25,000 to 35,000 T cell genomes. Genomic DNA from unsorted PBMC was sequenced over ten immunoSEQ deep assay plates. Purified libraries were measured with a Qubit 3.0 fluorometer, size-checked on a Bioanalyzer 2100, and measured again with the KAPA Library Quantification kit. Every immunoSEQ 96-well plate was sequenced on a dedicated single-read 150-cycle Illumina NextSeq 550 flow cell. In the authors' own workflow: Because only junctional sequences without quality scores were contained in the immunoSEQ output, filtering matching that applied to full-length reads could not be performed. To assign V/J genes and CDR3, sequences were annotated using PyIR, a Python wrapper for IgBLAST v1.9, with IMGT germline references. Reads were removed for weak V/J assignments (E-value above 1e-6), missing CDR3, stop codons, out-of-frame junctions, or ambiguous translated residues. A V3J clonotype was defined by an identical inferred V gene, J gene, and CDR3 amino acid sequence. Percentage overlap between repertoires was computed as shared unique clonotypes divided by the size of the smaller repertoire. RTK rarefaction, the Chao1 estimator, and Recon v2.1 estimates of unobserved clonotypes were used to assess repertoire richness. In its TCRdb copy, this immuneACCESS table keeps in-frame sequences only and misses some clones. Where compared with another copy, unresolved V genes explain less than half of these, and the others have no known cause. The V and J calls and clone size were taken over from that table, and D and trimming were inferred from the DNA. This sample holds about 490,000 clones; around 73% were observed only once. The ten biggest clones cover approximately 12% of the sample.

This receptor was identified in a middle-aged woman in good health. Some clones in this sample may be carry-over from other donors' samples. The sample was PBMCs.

For the CDR3, the sequence is CASSLVGSGRYNEQFF. The nucleotides are TGTGCCAGCAGCTTAGTGGGTAGCGGGAGATACAATGAGCAGTTCTTC. The sequence links TRBV11-2 to TRBJ2-1, and 9 junction bases match TRBD2. V is trimmed back by 1 base and J by 4 bases, and the junction contains 5 bases that no gene match accounts for. The CDR3 spans 16 residues, from the cysteine through the phenylalanine. Only the CDR3 DNA stays, 48 bases, in frame from base 1. According to the germline V gene, CDR1 reads SGHAT and CDR2 reads FQNNGV.